This is a list of T cell receptor beta chains from one sample in a study of a mutant IDH1 vaccine in newly diagnosed glioma. The repertoire was sequenced with immunoSEQ multiplex PCR; TCRdb's copy has only in-frame clones and lacks some. Of 30,000 to 40,000 clones in the sample, roughly 78% were seen once. The source was PBMCs, collected from a glioma patient treated with radiotherapy, temozolomide or both. These receptors were obtained from a man aged 35 to 55 with glioma. Some clones in this sample may be carry-over from other donors' samples. Each CDR3 is given with its conserved first and last residue. The D gene is left open where the match is weak. Only part of the rows carry a size: once, few, many, or a class if the clone is expanded.

TRBJ1-2 | . | 13 | . | TRBV6-5 | CASSYTGDYGYTF | TGTGCCAGCAGCTATACAGGAGACTATGGCTACACCTTC
TRBJ1-1 | . | 10 | . | TRBV29-1 | CSVVGTGTFF | .
TRBJ1-1 | . | 15 | TRBD1 | TRBV6-1 | CASSEGGTENTEAFF | TGTGCCAGCAGTGAAGGGGGGACAGAGAACACTGAAGCTTTCTTT
TRBJ1-1 | . | 13 | . | TRBV19 | CASSRERNTEAFF | TGTGCCAGTAGCAGGGAGCGGAACACTGAAGCTTTCTTT
TRBJ2-5 | . | 15 | . | TRBV7-9 | CASSLVSIGAETQYF | TGTGCCAGCAGCTTAGTTAGCATAGGGGCAGAGACCCAGTACTTC
TRBJ1-2 | few | 12 | TRBD1 | TRBV6-5 | CASSYRGHGYTF | TGTGCCAGCAGTTACAGGGGGCATGGCTACACCTTC
TRBJ2-2 | . | 15 | . | TRBV6-1 | CASSAGAGDTGELFF | TGTGCCAGCAGTGCAGGGGCCGGGGACACCGGGGAGCTGTTTTTT
TRBJ1-5 | once | 13 | . | TRBV6-5 | CASSYSTGQPQHF | TGTGCCAGCAGTTACTCGACCGGTCAACCCCAGCATTTT
TRBJ1-2 | . | 16 | . | TRBV5-1 | CASSHPRPEANYGYTF | TGCGCCAGCAGCCACCCCCGACCAGAGGCTAACTATGGCTACACCTTC
TRBJ1-1 | once | 13 | . | TRBV30 | CAWSRRGGTEAFF | TGTGCCTGGAGTAGGCGAGGGGGCACTGAAGCTTTCTTT
TRBJ2-5 | . | 16 | TRBD2 | TRBV9 | CASSVTMGTSVETQYF | TGTGCCAGCAGCGTAACAATGGGGACTAGCGTGGAGACCCAGTACTTC
TRBJ1-1 | few | 14 | . | TRBV5-8 | CASSEEGVNTEAFF | TGTGCCAGCAGTGAAGAGGGGGTGAACACTGAAGCTTTCTTT
TRBJ2-5 | . | 15 | TRBD1 | TRBV19 | CASSRSPGGQETQYF | TGTGCCAGTAGTCGAAGTCCAGGGGGTCAAGAGACCCAGTACTTC
TRBJ2-1 | . | 18 | TRBD2 | TRBV7-3 | CASSSIPAGRHSYNEQFF | TGTGCCAGCAGCTCAATCCCAGCGGGGCGACACTCCTACAATGAGCAGTTCTTC
TRBJ2-7 | medium-sized | 16 | . | TRBV4-3 | CASSQSVGSGDYEQYF | TGCGCCAGCAGCCAATCCGTCGGGAGTGGGGACTACGAGCAGTACTTC
TRBJ1-5 | . | 17 | . | TRBV4-1 | CASSQDLRGRAGQPQHF | TGCGCCAGCAGCCAAGATCTCAGGGGCAGGGCCGGTCAGCCCCAGCATTTT
TRBJ1-1 | . | 15 | . | TRBV7-2 | CASSGGQGVNTEAFF | TGTGCCAGCAGCGGCGGTCAAGGGGTGAACACTGAAGCTTTCTTT
TRBJ1-5 | . | 13 | . | TRBV6-1 | CVSGMGFNQPQHF | TGTGTATCCGGGATGGGGTTCAATCAGCCCCAGCATTTT
TRBJ2-2 | . | 11 | . | TRBV5-1 | CASSLNGELFF | TGCGCCAGCAGCTTGAACGGGGAGCTGTTTTTT
TRBJ1-1 | few | 12 | . | TRBV6-5 | CASAQGDTEAFF | TGTGCCAGCGCCCAGGGAGACACTGAAGCTTTCTTT
TRBJ2-7 | . | 14 | . | TRBV27 | CASSTSFPSYEQYF | .
TRBJ1-2 | . | 16 | TRBD1 | TRBV5-1 | CASSLRPGQGYYGYTF | TGCGCCAGCAGCTTGAGGCCCGGACAGGGTTACTATGGCTACACCTTC
TRBJ2-2 | once | 15 | . | TRBV7-9 | CANILWAANTGELFF | TGTGCCAACATCCTCTGGGCAGCGAACACCGGGGAGCTGTTTTTT
TRBJ2-3 | . | 17 | TRBD2 | TRBV5-4 | CASSLGLLAEPTDTQYF | TGTGCCAGCAGCTTGGGTCTACTAGCGGAGCCCACAGATACGCAGTATTTT
TRBJ2-7 | . | 15 | TRBD2 | TRBV10-2 | CASSESLGTIHEQYF | TGCGCCAGCAGTGAGTCGTTGGGGACTATCCACGAGCAGTACTTC
TRBJ1-4 | . | 16 | TRBD1 | TRBV5-4 | CASSSQGLITNEKLFF | TGTGCCAGCAGCTCACAGGGGCTTATAACTAATGAAAAACTGTTTTTT
TRBJ1-2 | . | 16 | . | TRBV7-3 | CASSLNPTGVDYGYTF | TGTGCCAGCAGCTTAAACCCGACAGGCGTTGACTATGGCTACACCTTC
TRBJ1-1 | once | 15 | . | TRBV28 | CASSQGFEGGTEAFF | TGTGCCAGCAGTCAGGGGTTCGAGGGCGGGACTGAAGCTTTCTTT
TRBJ1-1 | . | 14 | . | TRBV28 | CASSLWGENTEAFF | TGTGCCAGCAGTTTATGGGGGGAGAACACTGAAGCTTTCTTT
TRBJ1-5 | . | 14 | . | TRBV19 | CASSIGQPNQPQHF | TGTGCCAGTAGTATAGGCCAGCCCAATCAGCCCCAGCATTTT
TRBJ2-5 | . | 18 | TRBD2 | TRBV11-3 | CASSLSRLAGDWRETQYF | TGTGCCAGCAGCTTAAGTCGTCTAGCGGGGGACTGGAGAGAGACCCAGTACTTC
TRBJ1-3 | . | 16 | . | TRBV10-3 | CAISESITAGGNTIYF | TGTGCCATCAGTGAGTCGATAACAGCGGGGGGAAACACCATATATTTT
TRBJ2-5 | few | 12 | . | TRBV18 | CASSGQKETQYF | TGTGCCAGCTCCGGACAGAAGGAGACCCAGTACTTC
TRBJ2-2 | . | 13 | . | TRBV6-5 | CATAGDGSGELFF | TGTGCCACCGCCGGGGACGGGTCCGGGGAGCTGTTTTTT
TRBJ2-2 | once | 15 | . | TRBV6-6 | CASSYRALVDGELFF | TGTGCCAGCAGTTACAGGGCCCTCGTTGACGGGGAGCTGTTTTTT
TRBJ2-2 | . | 18 | TRBD2 | TRBV5-4 | CASSLDSGGGANTGELFF | TGTGCCAGCAGCTTGGATAGCGGGGGGGGTGCGAACACCGGGGAGCTGTTTTTT
TRBJ2-3 | few | 16 | TRBD2 | TRBV19 | CASSMPLAGPTDTQYF | TGTGCCAGTAGTATGCCCCTAGCGGGACCCACAGATACGCAGTATTTT
TRBJ1-2 | . | 14 | . | TRBV7-9 | CAETLEGSNYGYTF | TGTGCCGAAACTTTAGAGGGGAGTAACTATGGCTACACCTTC
TRBJ2-5 | . | 13 | . | TRBV9 | CASSRGPQETQYF | TGTGCCAGCAGCCGTGGGCCCCAGGAGACCCAGTACTTC
TRBJ2-5 | . | 16 | TRBD1 | TRBV11-2 | CASSLLGQGWQETQYF | TGTGCCAGCAGCTTACTGGGACAGGGGTGGCAAGAGACCCAGTACTTC
TRBJ1-1 | . | 13 | . | TRBV7-3 | CASSLSGDTEAFF | TGTGCCAGCAGCTTATCAGGGGACACTGAAGCTTTCTTT
TRBJ1-1 | medium-sized | 14 | TRBD1 | TRBV4-2 | CASSQDRGTEKAFF | TGTGCCAGCAGCCAAGATAGAGGGACAGAAAAAGCTTTCTTT
TRBJ1-5 | . | 15 | . | TRBV15 | CATSRGQQINQPQHF | TGTGCCACCAGCAGAGGACAGCAGATCAATCAGCCCCAGCATTTT
TRBJ2-7 | . | 16 | TRBD1 | TRBV7-7 | CASSPQTGGASYEQYF | TGTGCTAGCAGCCCGCAGACAGGGGGCGCCTCCTACGAGCAGTACTTC
TRBJ2-5 | . | 15 | TRBD2 | TRBV6-5 | CASSFGSGGGGTQYF | TGTGCCAGCAGTTTCGGGTCGGGGGGAGGCGGGACCCAGTACTTC
TRBJ2-1 | once | 13 | . | TRBV7-9 | CASEKVGYNEQFF | TGTGCCAGCGAAAAGGTGGGCTACAATGAGCAGTTCTTC
TRBJ2-3 | . | 14 | . | TRBV7-9 | CASSLESSGATQYF | TGTGCCAGCAGCTTAGAGTCTTCAGGGGCTACGCAGTATTTT
TRBJ1-1 | . | 14 | . | TRBV5-4 | CASSRWGQNTEAFF | TGTGCCAGCAGTCGCTGGGGTCAGAACACTGAAGCTTTCTTT
TRBJ2-7 | . | 14 | TRBD1 | TRBV10-2 | CASSQTGTSYEQYF | TGCGCCAGCAGCCAGACAGGGACCTCCTACGAGCAGTACTTC
TRBJ1-1 | once | 15 | TRBD1 | TRBV18 | CASSLLTGRTTEAFF | TGTGCCAGCTCACTCCTGACAGGGCGTACCACTGAAGCTTTCTTT
TRBJ1-2 | once | 16 | . | TRBV6-1 | CASSEAFGRGNYGYTF | TGTGCCAGCAGTGAAGCGTTTGGCAGGGGTAACTATGGCTACACCTTC
TRBJ1-5 | medium-sized | 16 | . | TRBV10-2 | CASSESPGNSNQPQHF | TGCGCCAGCAGTGAGTCCCCCGGGAATAGCAATCAGCCCCAGCATTTT
TRBJ2-7 | . | 15 | TRBD1 | TRBV6-5 | CASSYSIPQGHEQYF | TGTGCCAGCAGTTACTCGATTCCACAGGGGCACGAGCAGTACTTC
TRBJ2-2 | few | 14 | . | TRBV5-1 | CASSSTENTGELFF | TGCGCCAGCAGCTCGACAGAAAACACCGGGGAGCTGTTTTTT
TRBJ2-7 | . | 13 | . | TRBV6-1 | CASTDTAPYEQYF | TGTGCCAGCACCGACACAGCACCCTACGAGCAGTACTTC
TRBJ1-1 | . | 15 | . | TRBV4-2 | CASSQAEGGSTEAFF | TGTGCCAGCAGCCAAGCCGAGGGGGGGAGCACTGAAGCTTTCTTT
TRBJ2-5 | . | 13 | . | TRBV6-4 | CASSAGPEATQYF | TGTGCCAGCAGCGCGGGACCCGAGGCGACCCAGTACTTC
TRBJ1-1 | . | 14 | TRBD1 | TRBV10-3 | CAISGTGANTEAFF | TGTGCCATCAGTGGGACAGGGGCGAACACTGAAGCTTTCTTT
TRBJ1-1 | few | 11 | . | TRBV6-5 | CASIMNTEAFF | TGTGCCAGCATCATGAACACTGAAGCTTTCTTT
TRBJ1-2 | . | 13 | . | TRBV7-9 | CASSLRTDYGYTF | TGTGCCAGCAGCTTGAGGACAGACTATGGCTACACCTTC